This TCR beta chain derives from a study of PD-L1 blockade in urothelial cancer. Method: immunoSEQ multiplex PCR; TCRdb's copy keeps in-frame clones and lacks some. The table includes roughly 50,000 clones, about 85% detected once. This CDR3 spans 16 amino acids. Trimming took 1 base from V and 5 from J; bases not matched to a gene: 10. In germline, CDR1 is SGHRS, CDR2 YFSETQ. J is TRBJ2-5 and V is TRBV5-1, with 8 bases aligning to TRBD2. This material consisted of PBMCs, taken around atezolizumab (anti-PD-L1) treatment. The source of this sequence is a man aged 60 to 69 with urothelial cancer. CDR3 sequence (DNA): TGCGCCAGCAGCTTGCGGGCACGGGGGGGCTTTGAGACCCAGTACTTC. The encoded protein is CASSLRARGGFETQYF.